The sample holds one count of the clone carrying this T cell receptor beta chain. Per the germline V gene, CDR1 is SGHAT and CDR2 is FQNNGV. CDR3 length equals 13 residues. Trimming removed 3 bases from V and 5 bases from J, with 8 bases in between. The source of the sample is a study of blood T cell repertoires in COVID-19. Repertoires were generated with immunoSEQ multiplex PCR, while TCRdb's copy carries only in-frame clones and drops some. The repertoire holds around 230,000 clones, with roughly 79% as singletons. The sequencing input was PBMCs or T cells enriched from blood (not recorded which). The source of this sequence is a middle-aged man who had recovered from COVID-19. The chain recombines TRBV11-2 with TRBJ1-5; D unresolved. CDR3: CASSFTGDQPQHF. The CDR3 DNA follows: TGTGCCAGCAGCTTTACCGGGGATCAGCCCCAGCATTTT.